A single TCR beta chain is shown here with its context. This sample is drawn from a study of blood T cell repertoires in COVID-19. On the study more broadly: Samples taken during acute and convalescent COVID-19 were collected in the United States, Italy and Spain.

V was pared by 4 bases and J by 5 bases, with 8 bases of the junction left unmatched. CDR1 is SGHRS and CDR2 is YFSETQ in the germline V gene. This CDR3 has 14 residues. In the authors' methods: By means of reference gene primer amplification, nucleated cell counts were estimated. The assay was immunoSEQ multiplex PCR, and TCRdb's table has in-frame clones only and misses some. For V, J and clone size, that table is used; D and trimming come from the DNA. The sample comprises roughly 83,000 clones, roughly 82% of which are singletons, and about 8.5% rests with the top ten. The rearrangement links TRBV5-1 to TRBJ2-5; TRBD1 matches 7 bases. The sequenced sample consisted of peripheral blood. This receptor was taken from a middle-aged man with active COVID-19. The CDR3 here is CASSIQGPEETQYF. CDR3 DNA sequence: TGCGCCAGCAGCATACAGGGGCCCGAGGAGACCCAGTACTTC.